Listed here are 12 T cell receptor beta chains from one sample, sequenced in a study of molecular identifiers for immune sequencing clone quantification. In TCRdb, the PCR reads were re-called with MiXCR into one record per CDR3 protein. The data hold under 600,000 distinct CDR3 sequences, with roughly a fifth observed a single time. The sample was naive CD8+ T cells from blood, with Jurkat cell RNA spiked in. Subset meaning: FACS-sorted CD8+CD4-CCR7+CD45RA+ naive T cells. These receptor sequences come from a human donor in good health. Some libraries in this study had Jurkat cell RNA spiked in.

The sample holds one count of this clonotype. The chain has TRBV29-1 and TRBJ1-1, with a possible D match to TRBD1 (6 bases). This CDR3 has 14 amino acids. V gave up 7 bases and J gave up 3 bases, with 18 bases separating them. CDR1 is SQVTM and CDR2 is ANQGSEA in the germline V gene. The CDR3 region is CSAPTGGADTEAFF. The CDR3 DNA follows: TGCAGCGCTCCGACCGGGGGCGCGGACACTGAAGCTTTCTTT.

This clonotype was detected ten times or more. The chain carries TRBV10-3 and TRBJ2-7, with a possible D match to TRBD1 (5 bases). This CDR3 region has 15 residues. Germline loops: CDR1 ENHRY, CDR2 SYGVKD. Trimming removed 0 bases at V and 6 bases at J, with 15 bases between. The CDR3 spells CAISESIVEGAEQYF. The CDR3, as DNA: TGTGCCATCAGTGAGTCGATAGTTGAAGGGGCCGAGCAGTACTTC.

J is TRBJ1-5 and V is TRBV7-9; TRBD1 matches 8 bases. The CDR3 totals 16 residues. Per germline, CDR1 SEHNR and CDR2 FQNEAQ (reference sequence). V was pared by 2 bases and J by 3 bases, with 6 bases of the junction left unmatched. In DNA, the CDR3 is TGTGCCAGCAGCTTATATGGACAGGGCCACAATCAGCCCCAGCATTTT. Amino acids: CASSLYGQGHNQPQHF. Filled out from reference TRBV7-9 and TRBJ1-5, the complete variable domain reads DTGVSQNPRHKITKRGQNVTFRCDPISEHNRLYWYRQTLGQGPEFLTYFQNEAQLEKSRLLSDRFSAERPKGSFSTLEIQRTEQGDSAMYLCASSLYGQGHNQPQHFGDGTRLSIL.

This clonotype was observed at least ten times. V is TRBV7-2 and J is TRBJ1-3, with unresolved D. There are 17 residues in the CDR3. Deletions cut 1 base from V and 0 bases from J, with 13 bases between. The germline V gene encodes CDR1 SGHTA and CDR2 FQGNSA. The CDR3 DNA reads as TGTGCCAGCAGCTTAGTTCAGTCCCTATTCTCTGGAAACACCATATATTTT. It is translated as CASSLVQSLFSGNTIYF.

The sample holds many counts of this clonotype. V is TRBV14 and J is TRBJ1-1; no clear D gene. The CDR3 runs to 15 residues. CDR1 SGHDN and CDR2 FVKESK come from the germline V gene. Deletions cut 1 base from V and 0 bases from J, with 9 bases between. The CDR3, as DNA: TGTGCCAGCAGCCAAGTTGCAGGAGTGAACACTGAAGCTTTCTTT. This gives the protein CASSQVAGVNTEAFF.

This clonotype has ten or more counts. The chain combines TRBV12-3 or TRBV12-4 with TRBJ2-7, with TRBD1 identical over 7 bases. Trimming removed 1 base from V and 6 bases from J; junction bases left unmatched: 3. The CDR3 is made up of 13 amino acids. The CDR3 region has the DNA TGTGCCAGCAGTTTAGGACAGGGATTCGAGCAGTACTTC. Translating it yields CASSLGQGFEQYF.

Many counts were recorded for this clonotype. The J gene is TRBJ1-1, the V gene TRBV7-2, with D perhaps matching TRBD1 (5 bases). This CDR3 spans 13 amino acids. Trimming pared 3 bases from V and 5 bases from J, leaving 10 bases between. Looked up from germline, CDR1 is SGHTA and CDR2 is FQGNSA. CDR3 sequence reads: CASSLWSGTEAFF. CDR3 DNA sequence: TGTGCCAGCAGCTTGTGGTCAGGGACTGAAGCTTTCTTT.

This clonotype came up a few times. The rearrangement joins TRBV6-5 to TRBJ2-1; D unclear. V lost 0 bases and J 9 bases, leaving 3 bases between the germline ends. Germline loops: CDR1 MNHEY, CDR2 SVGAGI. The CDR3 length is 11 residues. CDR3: CASSYSPEQFF. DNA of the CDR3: TGTGCCAGCAGTTACTCCCCTGAGCAGTTCTTC.

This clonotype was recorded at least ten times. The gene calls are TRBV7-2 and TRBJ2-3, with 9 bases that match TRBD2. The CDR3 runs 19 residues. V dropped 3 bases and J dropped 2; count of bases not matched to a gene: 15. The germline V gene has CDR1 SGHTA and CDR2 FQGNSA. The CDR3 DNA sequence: TGTGCCAGCAGCTTTCCTAACTGGGCTAGCGGGGAGGACACAGATACGCAGTATTTT. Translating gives CASSFPNWASGEDTDTQYF.

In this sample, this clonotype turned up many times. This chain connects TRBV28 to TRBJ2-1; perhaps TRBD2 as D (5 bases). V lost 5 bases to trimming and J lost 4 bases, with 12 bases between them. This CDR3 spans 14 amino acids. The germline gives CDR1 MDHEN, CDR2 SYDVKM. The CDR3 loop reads CASSPLAEYNEQFF. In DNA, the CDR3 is TGTGCCAGCAGTCCCCTAGCTGAGTACAATGAGCAGTTCTTC.

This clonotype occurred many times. The CDR3 sequence is CSARDRSRGRYEQYF. The CDR3 bases are TGCAGTGCTAGAGATCGATCCAGGGGTCGTTACGAGCAGTACTTC. The chain recombines TRBV20-1 with TRBJ2-7; possibly TRBD1 for D (6 bases). The CDR3 is made up of 15 amino acids. V gave up 0 bases and J gave up 4 bases, with 16 bases separating them. CDR1 and CDR2 (germline): DFQATT, SNEGSKA (reference sequence).

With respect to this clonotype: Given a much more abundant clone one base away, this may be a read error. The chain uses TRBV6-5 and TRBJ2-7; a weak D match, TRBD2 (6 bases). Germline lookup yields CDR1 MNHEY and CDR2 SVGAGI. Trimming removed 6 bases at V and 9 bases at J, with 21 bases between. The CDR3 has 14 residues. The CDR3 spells CASSNSGPLGGQYF. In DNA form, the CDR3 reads TGTGCCAGCAGCAACTCCGGGCCCTTGGGGGGGCAGTACTTC.